This T cell receptor beta chain was captured in a study of blood T cell repertoires in COVID-19. Looking at the study overall: Italy, Spain and the United States were the sources of the convalescent and acute COVID-19 samples. PBMCs, B-cell-depleted T cells, or T cells provided the cDNA or gDNA that made up the material.

This CDR3 contains 14 residues. Trimming stripped 2 bases from V and 1 base from J, with 8 bases between. Germline CDR1 is WSHSY and CDR2 is SAAADI. Per the original data handling: Estimates of nucleated cell counts were drawn from the amplification of reference gene primers. Sequencing was performed with immunoSEQ multiplex PCR; in TCRdb, only in-frame clones are kept and a portion is missing. The V and J calls and clone size were taken over from that table, and D and trimming were inferred from the DNA. The table includes around 150,000 clones, approximately 82% detected once. This clone was observed once.

Sequenced material: peripheral blood. The chain links TRBV10-2 to TRBJ1-1; the D is unclear. The sequence derives from an elderly woman with acute or convalescent COVID-19. The CDR3: CASSERAGNTEAFF. DNA of the CDR3: TGCGCCAGCAGTGAGAGAGCAGGGAACACTGAAGCTTTCTTT.